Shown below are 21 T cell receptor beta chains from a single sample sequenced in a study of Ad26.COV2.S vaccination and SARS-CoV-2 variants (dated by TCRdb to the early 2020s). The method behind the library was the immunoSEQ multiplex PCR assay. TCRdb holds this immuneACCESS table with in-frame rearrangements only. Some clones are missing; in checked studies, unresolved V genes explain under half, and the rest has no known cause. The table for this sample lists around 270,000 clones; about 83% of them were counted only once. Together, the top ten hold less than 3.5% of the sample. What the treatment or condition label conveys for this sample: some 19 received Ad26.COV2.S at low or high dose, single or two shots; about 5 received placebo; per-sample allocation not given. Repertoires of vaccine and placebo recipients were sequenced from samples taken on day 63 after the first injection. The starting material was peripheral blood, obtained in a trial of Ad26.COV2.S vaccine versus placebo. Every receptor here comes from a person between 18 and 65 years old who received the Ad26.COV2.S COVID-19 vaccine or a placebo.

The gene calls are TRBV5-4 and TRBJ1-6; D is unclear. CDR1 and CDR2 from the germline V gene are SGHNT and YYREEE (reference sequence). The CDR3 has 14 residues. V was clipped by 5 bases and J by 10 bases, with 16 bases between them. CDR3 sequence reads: CASSTDRSDSPLHF. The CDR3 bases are TGTGCCAGCAGTACGGACCGATCAGACTCACCCCTCCACTTT. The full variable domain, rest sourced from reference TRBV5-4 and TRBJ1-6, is ETGVTQSPTHLIKTRGQQVTLRCSSQSGHNTVSWYQQALGQGPQFIFQYYREEENGRGNFPPRFSGLQFPNYSSELNVNALELDDSALYLCASSTDRSDSPLHFGNGTRLTVT.

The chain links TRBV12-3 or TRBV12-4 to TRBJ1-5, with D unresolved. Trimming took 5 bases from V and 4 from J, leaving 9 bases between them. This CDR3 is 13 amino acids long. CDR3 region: CASSITRNQPQHF. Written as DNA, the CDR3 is TGTGCCAGCAGTATAACAAGAAATCAGCCCCAGCATTTT.

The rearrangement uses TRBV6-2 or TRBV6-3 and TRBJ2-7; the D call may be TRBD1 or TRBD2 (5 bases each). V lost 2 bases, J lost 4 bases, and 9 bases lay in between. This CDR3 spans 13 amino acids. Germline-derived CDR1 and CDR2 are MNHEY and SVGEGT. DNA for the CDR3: TGTGCCAGCAGTTACCGGGACGGGTACGAGCAGTACGTC. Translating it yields CASSYRDGYEQYV.

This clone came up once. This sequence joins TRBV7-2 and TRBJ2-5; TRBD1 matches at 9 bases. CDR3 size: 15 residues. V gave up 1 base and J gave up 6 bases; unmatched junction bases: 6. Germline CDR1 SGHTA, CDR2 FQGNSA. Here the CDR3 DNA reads TGTGCCAGCAGCTTAGACAGGGGGCGCGAGAAGACCCAGTACTTC. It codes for CASSLDRGREKTQYF.

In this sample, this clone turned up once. CDR3 in amino acids: CASSQGIAGGNTGELFF. CDR3 coding DNA: TGTGCCAGCAGCCAAGGGATAGCGGGGGGGAACACCGGGGAGCTGTTTTTT. This chain joins TRBV3-1 (or the pseudogene TRBV3-2) and TRBJ2-2, with 10 nucleotides matching TRBD2. With 1 base clipped from V and 1 base from J, the junction kept 3 bases outside the gene matches. This CDR3 region has 17 residues. CDR1 is LGHDT, CDR2 YNNKEL, per germline (reference sequence).

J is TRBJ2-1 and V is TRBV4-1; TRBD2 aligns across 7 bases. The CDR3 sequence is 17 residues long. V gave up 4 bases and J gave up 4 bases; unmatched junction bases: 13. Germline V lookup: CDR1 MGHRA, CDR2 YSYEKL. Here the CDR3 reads CASSRKGWREQYNEQFF. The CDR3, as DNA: TGCGCCAGCAGCCGAAAGGGATGGCGGGAGCAATACAATGAGCAGTTCTTC.

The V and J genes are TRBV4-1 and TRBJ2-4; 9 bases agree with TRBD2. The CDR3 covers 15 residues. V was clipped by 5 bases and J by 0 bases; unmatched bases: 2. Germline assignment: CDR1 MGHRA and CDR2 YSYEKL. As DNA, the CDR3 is TGCGCCAGCAGCTCTAGCGGGATAGCCAAAAACATTCAGTACTTC. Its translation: CASSSSGIAKNIQYF.

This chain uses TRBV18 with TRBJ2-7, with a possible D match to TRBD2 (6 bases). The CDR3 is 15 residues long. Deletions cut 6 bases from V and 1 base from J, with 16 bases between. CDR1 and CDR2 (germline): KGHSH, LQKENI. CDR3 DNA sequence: TGTGCCAGCTCTCTCGGGGTAGCGGCTTCCTACGAGCAGTACGTC. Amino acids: CASSLGVAASYEQYV.

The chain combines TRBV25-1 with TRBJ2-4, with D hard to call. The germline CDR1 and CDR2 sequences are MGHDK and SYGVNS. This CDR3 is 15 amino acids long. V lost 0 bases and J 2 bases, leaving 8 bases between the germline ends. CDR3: CASSEYGHSKNIQYF. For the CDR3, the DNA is TGTGCCAGCAGTGAATATGGCCATTCCAAAAACATTCAGTACTTC.

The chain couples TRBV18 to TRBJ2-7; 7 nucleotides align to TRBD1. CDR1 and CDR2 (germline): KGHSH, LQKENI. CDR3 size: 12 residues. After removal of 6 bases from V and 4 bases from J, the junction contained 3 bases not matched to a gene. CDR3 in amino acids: CASSPDRYEQYV. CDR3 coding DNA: TGTGCCAGCTCCCCGGACAGGTACGAGCAGTACGTC.

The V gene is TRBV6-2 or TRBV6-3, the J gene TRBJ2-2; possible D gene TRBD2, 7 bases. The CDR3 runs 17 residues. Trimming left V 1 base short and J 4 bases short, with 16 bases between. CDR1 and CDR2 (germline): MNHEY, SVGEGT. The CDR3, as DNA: TGTGCCAGCAGTTACTTCGGACTGGGAGGGGGCACCGGGGAGCTGTTTTTT. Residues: CASSYFGLGGGTGELFF.

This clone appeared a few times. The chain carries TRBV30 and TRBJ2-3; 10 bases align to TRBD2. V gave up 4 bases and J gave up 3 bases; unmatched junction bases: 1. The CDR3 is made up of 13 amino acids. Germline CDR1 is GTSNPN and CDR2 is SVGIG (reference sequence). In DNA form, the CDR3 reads TGTGCCTGGACTAGCGGGAGTACAGATACGCAGTATTTT. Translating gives CAWTSGSTDTQYF.

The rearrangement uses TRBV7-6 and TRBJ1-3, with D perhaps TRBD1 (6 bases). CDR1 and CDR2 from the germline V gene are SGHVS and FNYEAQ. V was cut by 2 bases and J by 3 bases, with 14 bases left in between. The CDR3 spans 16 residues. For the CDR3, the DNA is TGTGCCAGCAGCTTATCTGGGGGGGCGAGTGGAAACACCATATATTTT. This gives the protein CASSLSGGASGNTIYF.

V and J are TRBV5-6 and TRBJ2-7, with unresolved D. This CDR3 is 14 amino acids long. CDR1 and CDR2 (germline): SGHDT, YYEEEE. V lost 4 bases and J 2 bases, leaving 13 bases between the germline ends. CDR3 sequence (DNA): TGTGCCAGCAGCCTAGGAGTGCTGACCTACGAGCAGTACTTC. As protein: CASSLGVLTYEQYF.

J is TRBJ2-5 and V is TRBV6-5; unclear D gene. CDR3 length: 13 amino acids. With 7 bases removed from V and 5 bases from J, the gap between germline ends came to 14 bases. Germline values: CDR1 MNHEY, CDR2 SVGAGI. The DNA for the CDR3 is TGTGCCAGCAAGAGTCACCATGGGGAGACCCAGTACTTC. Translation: CASKSHHGETQYF.

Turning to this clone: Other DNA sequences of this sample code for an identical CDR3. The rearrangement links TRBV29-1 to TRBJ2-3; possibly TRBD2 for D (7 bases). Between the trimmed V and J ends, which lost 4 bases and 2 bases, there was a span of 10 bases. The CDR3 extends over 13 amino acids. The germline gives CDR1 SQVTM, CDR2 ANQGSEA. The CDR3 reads CSVVGGATDTQYF. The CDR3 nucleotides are TGCAGCGTTGTGGGGGGGGCCACAGATACGCAGTATTTT.

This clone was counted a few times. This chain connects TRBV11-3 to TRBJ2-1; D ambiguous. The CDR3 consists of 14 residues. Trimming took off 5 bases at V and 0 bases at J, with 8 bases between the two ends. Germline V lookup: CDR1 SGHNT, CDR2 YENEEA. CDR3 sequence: CASSRSYSYNEQFF. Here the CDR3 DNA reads TGTGCCAGCAGCCGTAGCTACTCCTACAATGAGCAGTTCTTC.

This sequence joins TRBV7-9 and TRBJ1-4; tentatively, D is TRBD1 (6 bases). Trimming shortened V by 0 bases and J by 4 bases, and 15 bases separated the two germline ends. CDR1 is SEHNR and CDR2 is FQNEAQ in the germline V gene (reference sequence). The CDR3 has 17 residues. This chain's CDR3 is CASSLAYGQMFNEKLFF. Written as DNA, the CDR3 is TGTGCCAGCAGCTTAGCGTACGGACAGATGTTTAATGAAAAACTGTTTTTT.

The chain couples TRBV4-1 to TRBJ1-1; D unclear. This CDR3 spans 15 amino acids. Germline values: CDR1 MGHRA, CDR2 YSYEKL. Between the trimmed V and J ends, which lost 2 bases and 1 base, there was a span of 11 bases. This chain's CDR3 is CASSQYSDGNTEAFF. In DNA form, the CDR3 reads TGCGCCAGCAGCCAATATTCGGACGGGAACACTGAAGCTTTCTTT.

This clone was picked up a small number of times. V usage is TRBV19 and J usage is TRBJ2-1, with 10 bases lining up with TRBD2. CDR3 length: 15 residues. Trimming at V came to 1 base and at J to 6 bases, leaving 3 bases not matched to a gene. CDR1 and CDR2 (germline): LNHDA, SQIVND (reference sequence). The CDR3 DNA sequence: TGTGCCAGTAGTATAGTTCGGACTAGCGGCAATGAGCAGTTCTTC. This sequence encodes CASSIVRTSGNEQFF.

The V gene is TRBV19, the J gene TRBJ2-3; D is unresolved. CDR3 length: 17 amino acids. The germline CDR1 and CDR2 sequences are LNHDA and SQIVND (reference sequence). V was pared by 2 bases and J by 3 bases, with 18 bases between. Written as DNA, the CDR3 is TGTGCCAGTAGTATATTCTACGGTGGGGTCGAAACAGATACGCAGTATTTT. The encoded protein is CASSIFYGGVETDTQYF.